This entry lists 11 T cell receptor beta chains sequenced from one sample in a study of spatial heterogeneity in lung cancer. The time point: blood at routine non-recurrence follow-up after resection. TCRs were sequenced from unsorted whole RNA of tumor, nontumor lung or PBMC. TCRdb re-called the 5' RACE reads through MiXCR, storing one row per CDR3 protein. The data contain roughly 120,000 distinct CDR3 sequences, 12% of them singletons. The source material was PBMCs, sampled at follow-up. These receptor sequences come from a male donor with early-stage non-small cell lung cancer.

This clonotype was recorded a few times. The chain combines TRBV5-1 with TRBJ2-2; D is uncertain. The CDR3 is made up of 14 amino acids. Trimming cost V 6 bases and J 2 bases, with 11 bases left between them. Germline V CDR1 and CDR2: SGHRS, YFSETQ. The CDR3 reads CASNEGANTGELFF. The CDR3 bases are TGCGCCAGCAACGAAGGAGCCAACACCGGGGAGCTGTTTTTT.

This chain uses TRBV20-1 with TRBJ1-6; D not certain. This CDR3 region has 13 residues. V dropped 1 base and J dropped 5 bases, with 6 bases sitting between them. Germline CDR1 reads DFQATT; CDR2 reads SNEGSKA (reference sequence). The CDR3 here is CSARVQNNSPLHF. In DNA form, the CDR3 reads TGCAGTGCTAGAGTACAGAATAATTCACCCCTCCACTTT.

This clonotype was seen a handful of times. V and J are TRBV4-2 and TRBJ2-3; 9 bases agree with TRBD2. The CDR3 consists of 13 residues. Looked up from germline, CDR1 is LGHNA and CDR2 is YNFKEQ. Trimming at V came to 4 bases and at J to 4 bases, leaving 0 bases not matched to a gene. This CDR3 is CASSRGGADTQYF. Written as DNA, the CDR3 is TGTGCCAGCAGCCGCGGGGGGGCAGATACGCAGTATTTT.

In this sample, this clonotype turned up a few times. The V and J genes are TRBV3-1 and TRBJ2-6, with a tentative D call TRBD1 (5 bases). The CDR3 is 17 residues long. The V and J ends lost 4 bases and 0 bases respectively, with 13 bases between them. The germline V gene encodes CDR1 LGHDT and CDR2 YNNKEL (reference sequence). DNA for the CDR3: TGTGCCAGCAGCCGTGGGGCTCTTTACTCTGGGGCCAACGTCCTGACTTTC. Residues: CASSRGALYSGANVLTF.

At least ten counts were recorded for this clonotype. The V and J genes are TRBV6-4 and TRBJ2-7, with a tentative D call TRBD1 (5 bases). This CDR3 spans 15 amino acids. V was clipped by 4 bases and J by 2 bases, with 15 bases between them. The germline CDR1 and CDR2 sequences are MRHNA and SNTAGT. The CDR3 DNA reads TGTGCCAGCAGTGGGGCAGACAGAGTACCCTACGAGCAGTACTTC. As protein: CASSGADRVPYEQYF.

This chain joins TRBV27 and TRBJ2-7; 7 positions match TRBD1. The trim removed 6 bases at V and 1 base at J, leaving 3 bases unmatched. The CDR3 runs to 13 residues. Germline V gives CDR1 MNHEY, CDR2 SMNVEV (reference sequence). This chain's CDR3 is CASRRQGSYEQYF. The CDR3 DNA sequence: TGTGCCAGCAGACGACAGGGTTCCTACGAGCAGTACTTC.

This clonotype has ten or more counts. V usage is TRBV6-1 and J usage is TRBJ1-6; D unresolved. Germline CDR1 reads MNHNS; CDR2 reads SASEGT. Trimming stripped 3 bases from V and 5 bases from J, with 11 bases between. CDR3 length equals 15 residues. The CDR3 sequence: CASSEVWGDNSPLHF. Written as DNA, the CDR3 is TGTGCCAGCAGTGAGGTTTGGGGAGATAATTCACCCCTCCACTTT.

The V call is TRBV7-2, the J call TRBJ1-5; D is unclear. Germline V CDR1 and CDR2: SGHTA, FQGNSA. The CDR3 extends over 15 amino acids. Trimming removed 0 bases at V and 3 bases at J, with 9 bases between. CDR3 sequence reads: CASSLAVTDNQPQHF. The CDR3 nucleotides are TGTGCCAGCAGCTTAGCGGTCACAGACAATCAGCCCCAGCATTTT.

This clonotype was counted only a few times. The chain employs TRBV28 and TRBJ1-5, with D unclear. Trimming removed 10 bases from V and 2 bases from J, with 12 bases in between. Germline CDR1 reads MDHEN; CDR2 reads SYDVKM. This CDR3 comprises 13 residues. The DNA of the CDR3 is TGTGCCATCACCAGCGCGCGCAATCAGCCCCAGCATTTT. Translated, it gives CAITSARNQPQHF.

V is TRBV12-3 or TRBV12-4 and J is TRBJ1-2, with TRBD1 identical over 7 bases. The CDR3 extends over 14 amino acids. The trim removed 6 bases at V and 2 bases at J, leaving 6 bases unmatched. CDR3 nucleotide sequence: TGTGCCAGCAGAGTAACGGGACAGAACTATGGCTACACCTTC. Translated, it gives CASRVTGQNYGYTF.

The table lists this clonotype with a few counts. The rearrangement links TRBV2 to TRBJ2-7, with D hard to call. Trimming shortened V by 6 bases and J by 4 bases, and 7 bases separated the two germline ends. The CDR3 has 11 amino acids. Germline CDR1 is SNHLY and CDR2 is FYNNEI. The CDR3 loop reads CASRTQYEQYF. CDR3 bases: TGTGCCAGCAGGACTCAGTACGAGCAGTACTTC.